This T cell receptor beta chain was captured in a study of T-cell reconstitution after alpha-beta-depleted transplantation in children. This CDR3 spans 14 amino acids. The ends were cut back, 3 bases at V and 4 bases at J, with 13 bases in the middle. From germline, CDR1 is MNHEY and CDR2 SVGAGI. TCRbeta library preparation incorporated unique molecular identifiers. Using its own MiXCR run on the PCR reads, TCRdb lists one record per CDR3 protein. The data show approximately 500,000 distinct CDR3 sequences, with over 9.5% seen just once and 2% held by the top ten. Study results and limitations: Recipient T cells and thymic progenitors that survived were the source of the high TCRbeta diversity seen at day 60 in some patients. At one year after transplant, newly produced T cells mostly accounted for T-cell counts and diversity. As was reported, about two months after transplant, alpha-beta T cells came from several hundred expanded graft clones.

This clonotype has ten or more counts. The antigen is unknown. This sample comprised PBMCs, obtained before TCRalphabeta/CD19-depleted stem cell transplant. The TCR originated in a child aged 2 to 10 with inherited bone marrow failure, due to receive a stem cell transplant. The V gene is TRBV6-5, the J gene TRBJ2-7; no clear D gene. This chain's CDR3 is CASSYATPGYEQYF. The CDR3 coding sequence is TGTGCCAGCAGTTATGCCACGCCTGGTTACGAGCAGTACTTC.